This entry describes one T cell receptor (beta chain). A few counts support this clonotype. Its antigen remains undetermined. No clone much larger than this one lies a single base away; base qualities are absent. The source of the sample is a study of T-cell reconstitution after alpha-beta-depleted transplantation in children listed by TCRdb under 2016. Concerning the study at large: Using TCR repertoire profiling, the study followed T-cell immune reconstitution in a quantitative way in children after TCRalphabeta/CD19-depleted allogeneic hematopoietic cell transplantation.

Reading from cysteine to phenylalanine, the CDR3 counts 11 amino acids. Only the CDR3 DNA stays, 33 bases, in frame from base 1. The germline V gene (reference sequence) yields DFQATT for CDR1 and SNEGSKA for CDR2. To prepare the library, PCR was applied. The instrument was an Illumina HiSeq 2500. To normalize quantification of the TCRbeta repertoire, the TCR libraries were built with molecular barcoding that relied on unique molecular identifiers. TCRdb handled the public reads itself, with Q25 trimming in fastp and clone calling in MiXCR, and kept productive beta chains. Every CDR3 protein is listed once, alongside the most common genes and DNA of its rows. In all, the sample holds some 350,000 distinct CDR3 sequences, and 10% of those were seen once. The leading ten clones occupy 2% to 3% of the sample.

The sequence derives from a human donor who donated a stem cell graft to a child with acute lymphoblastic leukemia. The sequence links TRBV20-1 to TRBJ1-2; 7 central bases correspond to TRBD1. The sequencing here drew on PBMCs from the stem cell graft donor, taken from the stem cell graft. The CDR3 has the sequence CSLTGNYGYTF. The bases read TGCAGCTTGACAGGGAACTATGGCTACACCTTC.